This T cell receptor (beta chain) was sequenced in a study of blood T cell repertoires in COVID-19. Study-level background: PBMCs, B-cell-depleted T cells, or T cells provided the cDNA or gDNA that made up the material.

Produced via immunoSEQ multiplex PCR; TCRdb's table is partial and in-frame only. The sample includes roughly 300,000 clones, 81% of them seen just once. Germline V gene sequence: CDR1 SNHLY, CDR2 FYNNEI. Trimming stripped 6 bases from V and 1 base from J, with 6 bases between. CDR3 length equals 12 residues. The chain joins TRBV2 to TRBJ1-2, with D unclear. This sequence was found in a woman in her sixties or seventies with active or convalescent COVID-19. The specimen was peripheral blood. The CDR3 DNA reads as TGTGCCAGCAGGGAGGATAACTATGGCTACACCTTC. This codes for CASREDNYGYTF.